A selection of T cell receptor beta chains follows, all from one sample in a study of identical twins. TCRdb redid the calling of the 5' RACE reads with MiXCR, one entry per CDR3 protein. The sample includes some 710,000 distinct CDR3 sequences, less than 7% of them seen just once. The sequencing input was naive T cells sorted from blood. These receptors originate from a young man in good health. Both conserved end residues are part of each CDR3. D genes are given only for firm matches. Clone size is given for some rows only: seen once, a few or many times, or a class if the clone is expanded.

CDR3aa: CASSTHARTTDSYEQYF
CDR3nt: TGCGCCAGCAGCACCCATGCCCGGACAACGGACTCCTACGAGCAGTACTTC
abundance: -
d_gene: -
j_gene: TRBJ2-7
v_gene: TRBV5-1

CDR3aa: CAISESDGGYEQYF
CDR3nt: TGTGCCATCAGTGAGTCGGACGGGGGCTACGAGCAGTACTTC
abundance: many
d_gene: -
j_gene: TRBJ2-7
v_gene: TRBV10-3

CDR3aa: CASSLLSKYNEQFF
CDR3nt: TGTGCCAGCTCACTATTAAGCAAGTACAATGAGCAGTTCTTC
abundance: -
d_gene: -
j_gene: TRBJ2-1
v_gene: TRBV18

CDR3aa: CSAKLAYTQYF
CDR3nt: TGCAGTGCAAAGCTAGCATATACGCAGTATTTT
abundance: -
d_gene: -
j_gene: TRBJ2-3
v_gene: TRBV20-1

CDR3aa: CASSLYGGSPMDTGELFF
CDR3nt: TGCGCCAGCAGCTTGTATGGGGGCTCCCCCATGGACACCGGGGAGCTGTTTTTT
abundance: many
d_gene: -
j_gene: TRBJ2-2
v_gene: TRBV5-1

CDR3aa: CSAGQGERQPQHF
CDR3nt: TGCAGTGCCGGACAGGGAGAGAGGCAGCCCCAGCATTTT
abundance: many
d_gene: TRBD1
j_gene: TRBJ1-5
v_gene: TRBV20-1

CDR3aa: CASSDGRIIAASGENYNEQFF
CDR3nt: TGTGCCAGCAGTGACGGGAGGATCATCGCGGCTAGCGGGGAGAATTACAATGAGCAGTTCTTC
abundance: -
d_gene: TRBD2
j_gene: TRBJ2-1
v_gene: TRBV6-4

CDR3aa: CASSLRDRGTYEQYF
CDR3nt: TGTGCCAGCAGTCTAAGGGACAGGGGTACCTACGAGCAGTACTTC
abundance: many
d_gene: TRBD1
j_gene: TRBJ2-7
v_gene: TRBV12-3/TRBV12-4

CDR3aa: CASGPERGYEQYF
CDR3nt: TGTGCCAGCGGCCCTGAGAGGGGCTACGAGCAGTACTTC
abundance: -
d_gene: -
j_gene: TRBJ2-7
v_gene: TRBV18

CDR3aa: CASSPGQKNIQYF
CDR3nt: TGTGCCAGCAGCCCGGGACAGAAAAACATTCAGTACTTC
abundance: -
d_gene: TRBD1
j_gene: TRBJ2-4
v_gene: TRBV7-3

CDR3aa: CSVSGRRYEQYF
CDR3nt: TGCAGCGTCAGCGGGAGGCGGTACGAGCAGTACTTC
abundance: many
d_gene: TRBD2
j_gene: TRBJ2-7
v_gene: TRBV29-1

CDR3aa: CASSWDRFTDTQYF
CDR3nt: TGTGCCAGCAGTTGGGACAGATTCACAGATACGCAGTATTTT
abundance: few
d_gene: TRBD1
j_gene: TRBJ2-3
v_gene: TRBV27

CDR3aa: CASCRLAGNSYNEQFF
CDR3nt: TGTGCCTCGTGCCGCCTAGCGGGTAATAGCTACAATGAGCAGTTCTTC
abundance: -
d_gene: TRBD2
j_gene: TRBJ2-1
v_gene: TRBV4-2

CDR3aa: CASSGGGQGSDTQYF
CDR3nt: TGTGCCAGCAGCGGAGGGGGACAGGGGTCAGATACGCAGTATTTT
abundance: -
d_gene: TRBD1
j_gene: TRBJ2-3
v_gene: TRBV5-5

CDR3aa: CASSLTPANTGELFF
CDR3nt: TGTGCCAGCAGCTTAACACCCGCGAACACCGGGGAGCTGTTTTTT
abundance: few
d_gene: -
j_gene: TRBJ2-2
v_gene: TRBV7-2

CDR3aa: CSAVPGTSGSPWPQYF
CDR3nt: TGCAGTGCCGTTCCCGGGACTAGCGGGAGTCCGTGGCCGCAGTATTTT
abundance: many
d_gene: TRBD2
j_gene: TRBJ2-3
v_gene: TRBV20-1

CDR3aa: CSAYGTGHSPLHF
CDR3nt: TGCAGTGCATACGGGACAGGCCATTCACCCCTCCACTTT
abundance: few
d_gene: TRBD1
j_gene: TRBJ1-6
v_gene: TRBV20-1

CDR3aa: CASSLARTSGYLLDEQYF
CDR3nt: TGTGCCAGCAGCTTAGCGCGGACTAGCGGGTATCTTCTAGACGAGCAGTACTTC
abundance: -
d_gene: TRBD2
j_gene: TRBJ2-7
v_gene: TRBV7-8